Below, one T cell receptor beta chain is given with its context. The data originate from a study of blood T cell repertoires in COVID-19. The ends were cut back, 6 bases at V and 5 bases at J, with 17 bases in the middle. CDR3 length equals 15 residues. CDR1 is SEHNR, CDR2 FQNEAQ, per germline (reference sequence). In the study's own analysis: Researchers report that nucleated cell counts were estimated from reference gene primer amplification. The assay was immunoSEQ multiplex PCR, and TCRdb's table has in-frame clones only and misses some. The V and J calls and clone size come from that table; D and trimming were worked out from the DNA. The sample lists 120,000 to 150,000 clones; about 87% were seen once.

The chain links TRBV7-9 to TRBJ2-1, with D perhaps matching TRBD1 (5 bases). The TCR sequence derives from a human donor in a cohort sampled during active COVID-19. Source material: peripheral blood. The CDR3 protein is CASSHTGSAHNEQFF. CDR3 nucleotide sequence: TGTGCCAGCAGTCATACAGGCTCTGCCCACAATGAGCAGTTCTTC.